The 23 T cell receptor beta chains reported below all come from one sample, sequenced in a study of CD8 T cells in ankylosing spondylitis. Study conclusions and caveats: Ankylosing spondylitis blood appeared to be characterized by a TCR beta motif of roughly eight highly homologous variants.

A single record per CDR3 protein comes from TCRdb applying MiXCR to the 5' RACE reads. Of 450,000 to 550,000 distinct CDR3 sequences in the sample, about 5.2% were seen once. Antigen specificity for these receptors is unknown. The sequenced material came from blood, either unsorted or a sorted T cell fraction (not recorded which). These TCRs come from a male donor with ankylosing spondylitis.

This clonotype occurred once. The chain carries TRBV2 and TRBJ1-4, with D perhaps TRBD1 (6 bases). Germline loops: CDR1 SNHLY, CDR2 FYNNEI. The CDR3 runs to 13 residues. Trimming pared 4 bases from V and 10 bases from J, leaving 13 bases between. The CDR3: CASSVRTAPKLFF. The CDR3 DNA reads as TGTGCCAGCAGTGTTCGGACAGCACCAAAACTGTTTTTT.

This clonotype was counted ten times or more. The chain joins TRBV4-3 to TRBJ1-5; 10 positions agree with TRBD1. This CDR3 spans 15 amino acids. V lost 4 bases to trimming and J lost 5 bases; unmatched junction nucleotides: 5. Germline V gives CDR1 LGHNA, CDR2 YSLEER. The CDR3 here is CASSPGTGVHQPQHF. The CDR3 nucleotides read TGCGCCAGCAGCCCGGGGACAGGGGTCCATCAGCCCCAGCATTTT.

This clonotype was recorded at least ten times. V is TRBV20-1 and J is TRBJ1-5; D uncertain. In germline, CDR1 is DFQATT, CDR2 SNEGSKA (reference sequence). This CDR3 spans 17 amino acids. Between the trimmed V and J ends, which lost 0 bases and 2 bases, there was a span of 17 bases. CDR3 sequence (DNA): TGCAGTGCTAGAGATCCCGCGACCTTTGACGGCAATCAGCCCCAGCATTTT. Its translation: CSARDPATFDGNQPQHF.

In its sample, this clonotype was seen many times. The chain couples TRBV24-1 to TRBJ2-5; D not resolved. Germline V lookup: CDR1 KGHDR, CDR2 SFDVKD. Trimming took 5 bases from V and 5 from J, leaving 14 bases between them. There are 14 residues in the CDR3. CDR3 sequence: CATSAPGGLETQYF. The CDR3 DNA follows: TGTGCCACCAGTGCCCCTGGCGGCCTTGAGACCCAGTACTTC.

The gene calls are TRBV4-1 and TRBJ2-7; 7 positions agree with TRBD1. The CDR3 runs 17 residues. The ends lost 4 bases at V and 0 bases at J; junction bases unmatched: 12. Germline-derived CDR1 and CDR2 are MGHRA and YSYEKL. The CDR3 bases are TGCGCCAGCAGCCCGAAGGCGGACAGGAGCCTCTCCTACGAGCAGTACTTC. This gives the protein CASSPKADRSLSYEQYF.

This clonotype occurred many times. The V call is TRBV11-1, the J call TRBJ1-3, with TRBD1 identical over 9 bases. Germline-derived CDR1 and CDR2 are SGHAT and FQDESV (reference sequence). CDR3 length: 18 amino acids. V shed 5 bases and J 0 bases; nucleotides not matched to a gene: 11. As DNA, the CDR3 is TGTGCCAGCAGCCCAGGACAGGGGTGGAATTCCTCTGGAAACACCATATATTTT. As protein: CASSPGQGWNSSGNTIYF.

At least ten counts were recorded for this clonotype. This chain uses TRBV12-3 or TRBV12-4 with TRBJ2-3; D is tentatively TRBD1 or TRBD2 (5 bases each). The V end lost 6 bases, the J end lost 0 bases, and 10 bases lay between the germline ends. There are 14 residues in the CDR3. The CDR3, as DNA: TGTGCCAGCAGCCGGGACGGTAGCACAGATACGCAGTATTTT. Its protein is CASSRDGSTDTQYF.

This clonotype occurred many times. The gene calls are TRBV18 and TRBJ2-7, with TRBD1 matching over 7 bases. Per the germline V gene, CDR1 is KGHSH and CDR2 is LQKENI. This CDR3 is built from 14 residues. With 8 bases clipped from V and 0 bases from J, the junction kept 7 bases outside the gene matches. The CDR3 coding sequence is TGTGCCAGCAGTCCGAGACAGGGCTCCTACGAGCAGTACTTC. It specifies CASSPRQGSYEQYF.

The genes are TRBV21-1 and TRBJ1-6; the table gives TRBD1 as D, unverified against the DNA. TRBV21-1 counts as a pseudogene. The CDR3 runs to 16 residues. The CDR3 nucleotides read TGTGCCAGCGGCCGGGGGCCAGCGAGGGCTAATTCACCCCTCCACTTT. Translated, it gives CASGRGPARANSPLHF.

This clonotype came up many times. The chain combines TRBV20-1 with TRBJ1-1, with 8 bases fitting TRBD1. This CDR3 is built from 20 residues. V shed 3 bases, J shed 1 base, and the junction held 22 bases outside the gene matches. From germline, CDR1 is DFQATT and CDR2 SNEGSKA (reference sequence). CDR3 region: CSASPPTQRGQARWNTEAFF. CDR3 in DNA: TGCAGTGCTAGCCCCCCTACCCAGAGGGGACAGGCCCGGTGGAACACTGAAGCTTTCTTT.

This clonotype has at least ten counts. The gene calls are TRBV27 and TRBJ2-1, with no clear D. The CDR3 extends over 15 amino acids. CDR1 is MNHEY, CDR2 SMNVEV, per germline (reference sequence). V gave up 5 bases and J gave up 0 bases, with 11 bases separating them. CDR3 bases: TGTGCCAGCAGTCCCGGACCCAGCTCCTACAATGAGCAGTTCTTC. Translation gives CASSPGPSSYNEQFF.

This clonotype was seen ten or more times. The chain is built from TRBV7-2 and TRBJ2-1; D unresolved. Germline values: CDR1 SGHTA, CDR2 FQGNSA. The CDR3 consists of 13 residues. V was trimmed by 5 bases and J by 5 bases, leaving 10 bases between them. CDR3 sequence reads: CASSLQSHNEQFF. CDR3 sequence (DNA): TGTGCCAGCAGCCTTCAATCCCACAATGAGCAGTTCTTC.

In its sample, this clonotype was seen many times. V gene TRBV12-5 combines with J gene TRBJ2-5, with TRBD2 as a possible D gene (6 bases). The CDR3 has 13 residues. The V gene's germline CDR1 is LGHNT and CDR2 FRNRAP. Between the trimmed V and J ends, which lost 0 bases and 5 bases, there was a span of 7 bases. The CDR3 spells CASGLVGGETQYF. CDR3 DNA sequence: TGTGCTAGTGGTTTGGTAGGAGGGGAGACCCAGTACTTC.

The V gene is TRBV7-2, the J gene TRBJ2-3; 10 positions match TRBD2. CDR1 is SGHTA, CDR2 FQGNSA, per germline. This CDR3 region has 14 residues. The V and J ends lost 6 bases and 1 base, in that order; junction bases with no gene match: 1. CDR3 DNA sequence: TGTGCCAGCAGGAGCGGGGGGGGCACAGATACGCAGTATTTT. It is translated as CASRSGGGTDTQYF.

This clonotype was seen repeatedly, ten times or more. This chain links TRBV15 with TRBJ1-2; D call uncertain. V was trimmed by 2 bases and J by 4 bases, leaving 14 bases between them. The CDR3 is 15 amino acids. Germline V CDR1 and CDR2: LNHNV, YYDKDF (reference sequence). The CDR3 coding sequence is TGTGCCACCAGCAGAACTCTTACGAACTCCTATGGCTACACCTTC. This sequence encodes CATSRTLTNSYGYTF.

This clonotype appeared many times. This sequence joins TRBV11-1 and TRBJ2-2; D is perhaps TRBD1 (6 bases). The CDR3 covers 19 residues. Trimming removed 4 bases from V and 1 base from J, with 22 bases in between. Germline CDR1 is SGHAT and CDR2 is FQDESV (reference sequence). The CDR3 loop reads CASSSPAGARQENTGELFF. Here the CDR3 DNA reads TGTGCCAGCAGCTCGCCGGCAGGGGCCAGACAAGAGAACACCGGGGAGCTGTTTTTT.

The chain is built from TRBV28 and TRBJ2-7, with 16 positions matching TRBD2. The CDR3 covers 17 residues. Germline V gene lookup returns CDR1 MDHEN and CDR2 SYDVKM. V was pared by 1 base and J by 11 bases, with 11 bases of the junction left unmatched. CDR3 DNA sequence: TGTGCCAGCAGTTTATTTAAGGGACTAGCGGGGGGGCTCGTGAAGTACTTC. This codes for CASSLFKGLAGGLVKYF.

This clonotype has at least ten counts. The J gene is TRBJ2-7, the V gene TRBV5-1; maybe TRBD2 (5 bases). V was pared by 0 bases and J by 2 bases, with 12 bases between. CDR3 length: 15 residues. Germline loops: CDR1 SGHRS, CDR2 YFSETQ. In DNA, the CDR3 is TGCGCCAGCAGCTTGGGTACCGGGGTGGCCTACGAGCAGTACTTC. It yields the protein CASSLGTGVAYEQYF.

The table lists this clonotype with many counts. This chain connects TRBV6-1 to TRBJ1-2; no clear D. Germline V gene sequence: CDR1 MNHNS, CDR2 SASEGT. The CDR3 loop spans 12 amino acids. Trimming removed 5 bases from V and 4 bases from J, with 8 bases in between. The CDR3 bases are TGTGCCAGCAGTTGGGATCGCTATGGCTACACCTTC. Translation gives CASSWDRYGYTF.

This clonotype occurred many times. This chain joins TRBV5-6 and TRBJ2-1; D not certain. The CDR3 spans 14 residues. The V gene lost 1 base and the J gene lost 3 bases, with 8 bases spanning the gap. Germline-derived CDR1 and CDR2 are SGHDT and YYEEEE. CDR3 nucleotides: TGTGCCAGCAGCTTGTTCTCGATCTACAATGAGCAGTTCTTC. It encodes CASSLFSIYNEQFF.

This clonotype was observed at least ten times. This sequence joins TRBV6-6 and TRBJ1-5; D not certain. CDR3 length: 13 residues. The V and J ends lost 2 bases and 6 bases respectively, with 8 bases between them. Germline CDR1 is MNHNY and CDR2 is SVGAGI (reference sequence). The CDR3 bases are TGTGCCAGCAGTTACAGGGTCACTCAGCCCCAGCATTTT. Translation gives CASSYRVTQPQHF.

This chain joins TRBV18 and TRBJ1-5; possibly TRBD1 for D (5 bases). The germline V gene has CDR1 KGHSH and CDR2 LQKENI. Between the trimmed V and J ends, which lost 0 bases and 7 bases, there was a span of 10 bases. The CDR3 is 14 amino acids. CDR3 in amino acids: CASSPPGAGQPQHF. In nucleotides, the CDR3 is TGTGCCAGCTCACCACCAGGGGCGGGACAGCCCCAGCATTTT.

This clonotype was recorded many times. V and J are TRBV6-1 and TRBJ2-7; D possibly corresponds to TRBD1 (5 bases). Germline V CDR1 and CDR2: MNHNS, SASEGT. Trimming left V 11 bases short and J 6 bases short, with 23 bases between. The CDR3 sequence is 14 residues long. For the CDR3, the DNA is TGTGCCTCCCAGGGTGTACAGTGGCCCGGCGAGCAGTACTTC. Encoded protein: CASQGVQWPGEQYF.